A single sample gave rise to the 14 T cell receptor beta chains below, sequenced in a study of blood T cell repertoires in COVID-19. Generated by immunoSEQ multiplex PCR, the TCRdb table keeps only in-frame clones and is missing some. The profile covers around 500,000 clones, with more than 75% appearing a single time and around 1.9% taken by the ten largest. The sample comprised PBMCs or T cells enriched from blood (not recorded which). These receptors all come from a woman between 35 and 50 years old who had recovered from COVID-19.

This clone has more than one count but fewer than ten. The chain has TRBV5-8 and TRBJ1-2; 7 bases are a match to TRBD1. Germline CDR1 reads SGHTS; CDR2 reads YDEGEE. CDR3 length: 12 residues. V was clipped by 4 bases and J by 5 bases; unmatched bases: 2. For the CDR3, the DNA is TGTGCCAGCAGCGCACAGGGGTATGGCTACACCTTC. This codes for CASSAQGYGYTF.

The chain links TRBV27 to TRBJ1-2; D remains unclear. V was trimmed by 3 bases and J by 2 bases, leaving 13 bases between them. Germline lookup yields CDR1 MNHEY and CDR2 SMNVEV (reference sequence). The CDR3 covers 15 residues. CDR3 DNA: TGTGCCAGCAGTTTGACGGGGTGGGTGAACTATGGCTACACCTTC. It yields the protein CASSLTGWVNYGYTF.

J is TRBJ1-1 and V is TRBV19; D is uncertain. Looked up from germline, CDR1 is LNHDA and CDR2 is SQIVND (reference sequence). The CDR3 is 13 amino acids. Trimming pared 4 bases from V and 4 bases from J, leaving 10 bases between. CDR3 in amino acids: CASSSGRFTEAFF. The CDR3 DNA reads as TGTGCCAGTAGTAGTGGGCGTTTCACTGAAGCTTTCTTT.

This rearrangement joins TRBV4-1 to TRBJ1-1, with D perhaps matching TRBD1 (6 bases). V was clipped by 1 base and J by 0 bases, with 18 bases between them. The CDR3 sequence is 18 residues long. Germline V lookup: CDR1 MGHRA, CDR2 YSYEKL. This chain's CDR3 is CASSQGMIRGGVNTEAFF. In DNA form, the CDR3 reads TGCGCCAGCAGCCAAGGAATGATAAGGGGGGGTGTGAACACTGAAGCTTTCTTT.

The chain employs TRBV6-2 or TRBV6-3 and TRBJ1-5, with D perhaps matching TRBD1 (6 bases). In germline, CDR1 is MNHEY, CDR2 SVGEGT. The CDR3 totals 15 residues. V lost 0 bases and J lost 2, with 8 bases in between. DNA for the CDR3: TGTGCCAGCAGTTACTCGTCAGGGGGCAATCAGCCCCAGCATTTT. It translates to CASSYSSGGNQPQHF.

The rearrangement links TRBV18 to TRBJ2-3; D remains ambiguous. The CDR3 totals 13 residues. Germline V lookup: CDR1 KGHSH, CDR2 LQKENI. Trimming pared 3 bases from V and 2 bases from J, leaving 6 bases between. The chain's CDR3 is CASSPPYTDTQYF. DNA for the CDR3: TGTGCCAGCTCACCTCCCTACACAGATACGCAGTATTTT.

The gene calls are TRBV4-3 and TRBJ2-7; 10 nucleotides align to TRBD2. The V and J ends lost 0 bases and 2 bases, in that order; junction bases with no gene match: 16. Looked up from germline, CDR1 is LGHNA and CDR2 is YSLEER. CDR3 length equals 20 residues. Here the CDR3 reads CASSQDPQGWSGRATYEQYF. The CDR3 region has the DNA TGCGCCAGCAGCCAAGATCCCCAGGGTTGGAGCGGGAGGGCCACCTACGAGCAGTACTTC.

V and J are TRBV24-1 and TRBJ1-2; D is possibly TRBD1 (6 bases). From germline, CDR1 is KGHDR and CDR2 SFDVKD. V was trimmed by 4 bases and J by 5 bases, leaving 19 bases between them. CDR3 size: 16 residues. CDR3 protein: CATSDSRSGGVYGYTF. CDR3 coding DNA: TGTGCCACCAGTGACAGCCGCTCTGGGGGCGTATATGGCTACACCTTC.

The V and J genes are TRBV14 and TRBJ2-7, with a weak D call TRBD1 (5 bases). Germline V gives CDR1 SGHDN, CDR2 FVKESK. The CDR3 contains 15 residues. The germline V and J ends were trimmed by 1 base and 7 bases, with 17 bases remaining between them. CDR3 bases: TGTGCCAGCAGCCAAGCTCTCGGGCCCTCAGGGGAGCAGTACTTC. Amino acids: CASSQALGPSGEQYF.

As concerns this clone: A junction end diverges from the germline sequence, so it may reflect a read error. The CDR3 loop is CASSPLKWGTGGSFF. CDR3 nucleotide sequence: TGTGCCAGCAGCCCCCTGAAATGGGGGACTGGAGGGTCGTTCTTC. The rearrangement uses TRBV11-1 and TRBJ1-2, with D perhaps TRBD1 (5 bases). CDR1 is SGHAT, CDR2 FQDESV, per germline (reference sequence). CDR3 length: 15 amino acids. Full variable domain (rest looked up from reference TRBV11-1 and TRBJ1-2): EAEVAQSPRYKITEKSQAVAFWCDPISGHATLYWYRQILGQGPELLVQFQDESVVDDSQLPKDRFSAERLKGVDSTLKIQPAELGDSAMYLCASSPLKWGTGGSFFGSGTRLTVV.

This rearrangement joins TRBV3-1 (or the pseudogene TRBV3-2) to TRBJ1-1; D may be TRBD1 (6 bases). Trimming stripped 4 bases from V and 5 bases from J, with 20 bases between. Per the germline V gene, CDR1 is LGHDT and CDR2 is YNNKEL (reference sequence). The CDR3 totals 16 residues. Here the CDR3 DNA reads TGTGCCAGCAGCCTCCCGGTGGGGGGGCATTGGACTGAAGCTTTCTTT. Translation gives CASSLPVGGHWTEAFF.

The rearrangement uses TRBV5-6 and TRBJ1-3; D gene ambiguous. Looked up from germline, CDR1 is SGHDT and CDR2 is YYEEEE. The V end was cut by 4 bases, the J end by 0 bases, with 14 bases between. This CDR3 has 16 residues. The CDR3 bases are TGTGCCAGCAGCGGTGAGGGCCCGAGCTCTGGAAACACCATATATTTT. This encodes CASSGEGPSSGNTIYF.

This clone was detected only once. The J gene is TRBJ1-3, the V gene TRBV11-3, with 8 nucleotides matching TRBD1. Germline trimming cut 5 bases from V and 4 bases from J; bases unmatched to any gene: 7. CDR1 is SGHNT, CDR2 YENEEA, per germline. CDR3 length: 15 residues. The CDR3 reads CASSKRQGLGNTIYF. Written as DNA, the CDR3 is TGTGCCAGCAGCAAACGACAGGGGTTGGGAAACACCATATATTTT.

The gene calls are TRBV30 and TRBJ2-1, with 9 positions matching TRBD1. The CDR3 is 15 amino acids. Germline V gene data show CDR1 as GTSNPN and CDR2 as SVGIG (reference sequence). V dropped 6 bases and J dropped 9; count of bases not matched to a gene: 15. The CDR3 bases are TGTGCCTGCTCCCCTTTCGGGACAGGGTATGGTGAGCAGTTCTTC. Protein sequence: CACSPFGTGYGEQFF. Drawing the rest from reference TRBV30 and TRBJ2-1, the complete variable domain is SQTIHQWPATLVQPVGSPLSLECTVEGTSNPNLYWYRQAAGRGLQLLFYSVGIGQISSEVPQNLSASRPQDRQFILSSKKLLLSDSGFYLCACSPFGTGYGEQFFGPGTRLTVL.